This T cell receptor (beta chain) was retrieved from a study of radiation and T cells in renal cell carcinoma (dated by TCRdb to 2019 to 2021). Study-wide context: The samples were drawn from a clinical trial, where primary renal cell carcinomas were treated with 15 Gy of stereotactic body radiation therapy and then removed by nephrectomy 4 weeks afterward. In total, some 52 samples underwent TCR beta sequencing: some 25 tumors plus 27 peripheral blood samples. In the approximately 49 samples combined, some 4,000,000 unique CDR3 nucleotide sequences were found, encoding some 2,500,000 unique CDR3 amino acid sequences. Summary of the overall study and its limitations: No pretreatment tumor biopsies were available, so the baseline intratumoral presence of clonotypes could not be determined. In blood, the top tumor clonotypes increased between baseline and 2 weeks post-radiation and then shrank by 4 weeks, which suggests that tumor-resident clones expanded only transiently. Changes in the blood repertoire were not tracked past 4 weeks after treatment. The single-armed trial design could not address effects of radiation dose or scheduling on the TCR repertoire.

Following the manufacturer's recommendations, the immunoSEQ kit was used to generate TCR beta libraries from genomic DNA. To prepare libraries, a first multiplex PCR with proprietary primers was run, followed by a second PCR that added unique barcodes, and a bead cleanup was done after each round. A kit-provided positive control reaction and a negative control reaction were included in every sample batch. The final libraries underwent checking on an Agilent 4200 TapeStation D1000 ScreenTape, volumetric pooling, and quantification by qPCR. Sequencing was performed on an Illumina NextSeq500 using a MidOutput 150-cycle cartridge, with 156 Read1 cycles, 15 Index1 cycles, and the kit custom primers. The pooled library was loaded at approximately 0.92 pM with 20% PhiX control spiked in. The source study handled its data this way. The vendor-processed data were analyzed in R, and a clonotype was defined as all T cells that share the same CDR3 nucleotide sequence. For clone abundance analyses, frequencies were normalized to the 10,000 most abundant clones per sample. Public T cell clones, which averaged fewer than five per sample, were removed prior to analysis. Tumor-enriched clonotypes and baseline blood-enriched clonotypes were defined as those with an abundance difference of at least 32-fold between compartments. Clonotypes expanded or contracted between blood time points were identified with a beta-binomial differential abundance model. The Baroni-Urbani and Buser coefficient was used to measure tumor-blood repertoire similarity, and groups were compared with two-tailed Wilcoxon tests in R. TCRdb obtained this table from immuneACCESS and retained in-frame rearrangements with V and J assigned. These tables miss some clones; where compared with another copy, unresolved V genes account for less than half of the shortfall, and the remainder is unexplained. V and J calls and clone size are as listed in that table; D and trimming were resolved from the DNA. The sample table records about 47,000 clones; 75% to 85% of these occur just once. The top ten constitute less than 30% of the sample.

In the case of this clone: Its antigen target is currently unknown. Per-base quality was not reported, and no clone a single base away is much larger than it.

According to the study, the label for this sample's time point signals: blood 2 weeks post-SBRT. The treatment or condition tag for this specimen amounts to: 15 Gy SBRT to primary tumor, nephrectomy 4 weeks later. Serial peripheral blood from radiation-treated patients was sampled at baseline, 2 weeks and 4 weeks after SBRT to track tumor-enriched clonotypes. Every patient had renal cell carcinoma of clear cell pathology. The QIAamp DNA Blood Mini Kit (Qiagen) was used to prepare genomic DNA for TCR sequencing. The analyses included only samples that passed all quality control checks. After removal of 0 bases from V and 3 bases from J, the junction retains 3 bases not matched to a gene. CDR1 and CDR2 are read off the germline V gene as SGHTA and FQGTGA. The cysteine opens and the phenylalanine closes a CDR3 of 16 amino acids. The only DNA kept is the CDR3, 48 bases in frame from the first base.

This chain joins TRBV7-3 to TRBJ2-2, and 8 junction bases match TRBD1. This receptor was obtained from a woman in her 70s with renal cell carcinoma. Sequenced here: blood, sampled from a patient whose treatment included radiotherapy and nephrectomy. CDR3 sequence: CASSLTGQVDTGELFF. The bases are TGTGCCAGCAGCTTAACGGGACAGGTCGACACCGGGGAGCTGTTTTTT.